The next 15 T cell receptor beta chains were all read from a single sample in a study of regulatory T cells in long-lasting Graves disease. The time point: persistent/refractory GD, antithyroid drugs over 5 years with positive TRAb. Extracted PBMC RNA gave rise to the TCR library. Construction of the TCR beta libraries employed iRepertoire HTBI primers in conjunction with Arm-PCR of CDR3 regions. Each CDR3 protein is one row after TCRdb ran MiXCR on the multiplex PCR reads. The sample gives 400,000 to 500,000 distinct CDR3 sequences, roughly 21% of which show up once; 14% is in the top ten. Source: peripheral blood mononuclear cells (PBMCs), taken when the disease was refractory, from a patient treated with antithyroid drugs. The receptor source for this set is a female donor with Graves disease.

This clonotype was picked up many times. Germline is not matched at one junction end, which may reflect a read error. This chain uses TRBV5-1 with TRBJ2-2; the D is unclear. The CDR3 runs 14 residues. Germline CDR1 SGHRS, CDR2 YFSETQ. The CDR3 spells CASSLAASTGELFF. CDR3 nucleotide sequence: TGTGCCAGCAGCTTAGCCGCTAGCACCGGGGAGCTGTTTTTT.

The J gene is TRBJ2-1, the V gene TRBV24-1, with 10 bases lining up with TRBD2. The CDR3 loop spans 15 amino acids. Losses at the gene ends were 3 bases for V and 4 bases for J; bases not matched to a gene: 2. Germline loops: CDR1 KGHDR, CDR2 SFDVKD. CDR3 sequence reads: CATSDILAGYNEQFF. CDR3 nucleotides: TGTGCCACCAGTGATATACTAGCGGGATACAATGAGCAGTTCTTC.

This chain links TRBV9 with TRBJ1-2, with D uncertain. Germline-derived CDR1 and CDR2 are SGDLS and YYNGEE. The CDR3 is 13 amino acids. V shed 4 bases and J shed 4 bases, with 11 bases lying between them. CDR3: CASSTGRFYGYTF. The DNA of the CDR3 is TGTGCCAGCAGCACCGGCCGGTTCTATGGCTACACCTTC.

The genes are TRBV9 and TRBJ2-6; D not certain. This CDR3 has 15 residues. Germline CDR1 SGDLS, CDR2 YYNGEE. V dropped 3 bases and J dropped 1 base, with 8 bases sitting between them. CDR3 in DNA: TGTGCCAGCAGCGCAGAACAGTCTGGGGCCAACGTCCTGACTTTC. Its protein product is CASSAEQSGANVLTF. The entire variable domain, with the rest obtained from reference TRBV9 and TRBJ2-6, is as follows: DSGVTQTPKHLITATGQRVTLRCSPRSGDLSVYWYQQSLDQGLQFLIQYYNGEERAKGNILERFSAQQFPDLHSELNLSSLELGDSALYFCASSAEQSGANVLTFGAGSRLTVL.

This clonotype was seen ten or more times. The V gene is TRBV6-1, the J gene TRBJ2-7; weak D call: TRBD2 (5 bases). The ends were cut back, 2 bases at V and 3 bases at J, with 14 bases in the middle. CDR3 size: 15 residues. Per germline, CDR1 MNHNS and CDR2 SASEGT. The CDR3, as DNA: TGTGCCAGCAGTGAATGGGCGGGTCCGAGCTACGAGCAGTACTTC. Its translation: CASSEWAGPSYEQYF.

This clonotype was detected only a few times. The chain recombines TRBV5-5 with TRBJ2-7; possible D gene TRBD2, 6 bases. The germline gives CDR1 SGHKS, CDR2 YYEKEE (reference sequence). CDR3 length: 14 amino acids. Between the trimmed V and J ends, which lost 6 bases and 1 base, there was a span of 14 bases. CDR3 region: CASKKAAGSYEQYF. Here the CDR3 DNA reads TGTGCCAGCAAAAAGGCCGCGGGATCCTACGAGCAGTACTTC.

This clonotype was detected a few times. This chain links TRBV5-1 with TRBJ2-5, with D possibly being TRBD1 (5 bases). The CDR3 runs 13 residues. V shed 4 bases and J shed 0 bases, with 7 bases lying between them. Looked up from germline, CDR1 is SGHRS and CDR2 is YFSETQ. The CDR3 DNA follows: TGCGCCAGCAGCGCGGACAACCAAGAGACCCAGTACTTC. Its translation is CASSADNQETQYF.

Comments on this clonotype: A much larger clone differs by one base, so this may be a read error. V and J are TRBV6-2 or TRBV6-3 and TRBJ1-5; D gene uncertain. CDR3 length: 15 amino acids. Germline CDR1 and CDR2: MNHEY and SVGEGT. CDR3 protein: CAGSYSDGRDQPQHF. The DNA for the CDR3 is TGTGCCGGCAGTTACTCCGACGGGAGAGATCAGCCCCAGCATTTT.

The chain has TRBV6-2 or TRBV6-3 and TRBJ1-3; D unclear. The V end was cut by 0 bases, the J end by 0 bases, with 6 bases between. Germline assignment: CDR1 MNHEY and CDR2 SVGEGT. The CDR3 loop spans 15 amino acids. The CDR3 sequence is CASSYSRVSGNTIYF. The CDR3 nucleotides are TGTGCCAGCAGTTACTCCCGGGTCTCTGGAAACACCATATATTTT.

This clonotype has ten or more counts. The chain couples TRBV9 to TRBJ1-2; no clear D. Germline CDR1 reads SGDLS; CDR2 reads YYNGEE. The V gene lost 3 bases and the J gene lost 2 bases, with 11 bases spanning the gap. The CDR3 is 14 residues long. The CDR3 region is CASSDGGPNYGYTF. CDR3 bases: TGTGCCAGCAGCGACGGAGGGCCGAACTATGGCTACACCTTC.

CDR3 sequence: CAWTVAGGSYEQYF. The CDR3 DNA follows: TGTGCCTGGACTGTGGCGGGGGGGTCCTACGAGCAGTACTTC. The chain joins TRBV30 to TRBJ2-7; the match to TRBD2 covers 9 bases. With 4 bases clipped from V and 1 base from J, the junction kept 5 bases outside the gene matches. This CDR3 is 14 amino acids long. Germline V lookup: CDR1 GTSNPN, CDR2 SVGIG (reference sequence). The full variable domain, its missing parts supplied by reference TRBV30 and TRBJ2-7, is SQTIHQWPATLVQPVGSPLSLECTVEGTSNPNLYWYRQAAGRGLQLLFYSVGIGQISSEVPQNLSASRPQDRQFILSSKKLLLSDSGFYLCAWTVAGGSYEQYFGPGTRLTVT.

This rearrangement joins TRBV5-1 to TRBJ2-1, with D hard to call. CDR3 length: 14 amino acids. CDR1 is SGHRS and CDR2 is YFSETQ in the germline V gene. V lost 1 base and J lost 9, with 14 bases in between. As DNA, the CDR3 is TGCGCCAGCAGCTTGACGGCCGAGGTCGGTGAGCAGTTCTTC. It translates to CASSLTAEVGEQFF.

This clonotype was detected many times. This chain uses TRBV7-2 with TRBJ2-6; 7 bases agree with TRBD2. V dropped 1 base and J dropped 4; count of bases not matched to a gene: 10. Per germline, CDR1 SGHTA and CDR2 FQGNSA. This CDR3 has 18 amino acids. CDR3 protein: CASSLDFGGSVGANVLTF. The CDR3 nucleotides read TGTGCCAGCAGCTTAGATTTCGGCGGGAGCGTGGGGGCCAACGTCCTGACTTTC.

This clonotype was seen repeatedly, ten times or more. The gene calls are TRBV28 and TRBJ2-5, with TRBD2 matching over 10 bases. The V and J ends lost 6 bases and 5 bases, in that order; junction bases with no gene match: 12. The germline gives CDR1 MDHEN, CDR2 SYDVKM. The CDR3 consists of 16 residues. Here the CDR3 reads CASRRLAGGKRETQYF. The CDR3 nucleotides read TGTGCCAGCAGAAGACTAGCGGGCGGGAAGAGGGAGACCCAGTACTTC. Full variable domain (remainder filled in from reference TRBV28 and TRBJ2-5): DVKVTQSSRYLVKRTGEKVFLECVQDMDHENMFWYRQDPGLGLRLIYFSYDVKMKEKGDIPEGYSVSREKKERFSLILESASTNQTSMYLCASRRLAGGKRETQYFGPGTRLLVL.

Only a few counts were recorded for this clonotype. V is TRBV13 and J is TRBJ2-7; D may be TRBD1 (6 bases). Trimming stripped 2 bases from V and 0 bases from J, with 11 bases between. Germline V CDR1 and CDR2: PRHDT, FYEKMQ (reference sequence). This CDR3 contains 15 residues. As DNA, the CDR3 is TGTGCCAGCAGCTTAAGGACAGAAAGCTCCTACGAGCAGTACTTC. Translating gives CASSLRTESSYEQYF.